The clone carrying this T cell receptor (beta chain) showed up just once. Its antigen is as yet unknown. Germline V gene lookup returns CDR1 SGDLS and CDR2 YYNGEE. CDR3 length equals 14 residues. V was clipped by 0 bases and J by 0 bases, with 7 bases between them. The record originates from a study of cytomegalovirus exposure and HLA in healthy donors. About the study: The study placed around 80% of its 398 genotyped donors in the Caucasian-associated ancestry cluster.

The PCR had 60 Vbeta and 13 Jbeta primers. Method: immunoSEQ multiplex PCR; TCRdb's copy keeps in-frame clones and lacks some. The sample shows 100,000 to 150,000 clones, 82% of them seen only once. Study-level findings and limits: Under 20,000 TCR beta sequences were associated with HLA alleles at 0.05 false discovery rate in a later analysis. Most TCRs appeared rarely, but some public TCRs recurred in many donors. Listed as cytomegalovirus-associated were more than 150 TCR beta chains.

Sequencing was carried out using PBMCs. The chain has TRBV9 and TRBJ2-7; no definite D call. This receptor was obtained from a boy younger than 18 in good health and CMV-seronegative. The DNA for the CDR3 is TGTGCCAGCAGCGTAGTAGTAAGCTCCTACGAGCAGTACTTC. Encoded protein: CASSVVVSSYEQYF.